The text below deals with one TCR beta chain. This clonotype was detected only a few times. Its specific antigen is unknown. There are no base qualities to consult, and no much larger clone falls within one base. Via the germline V gene (reference sequence), CDR1 is DFQATT and CDR2 SNEGSKA. From the cysteine up to the phenylalanine, the CDR3 has a length of 14 residues. CDR3 DNA only is kept here, 42 bases in frame from base 1. V trim: 5 bases; J trim: 4 bases; unmatched bases: 7. For unsorted PBMC libraries, 2 million PBMCs were used after storage in RNAlater at -80 degrees C until RNA extraction. Multiple sclerosis patients were enrolled in a US clinical protocol under which disease progression was evaluated by magnetic resonance imaging. PBMCs were separated from peripheral blood using Ficoll-Hypaque density gradient centrifugation and then cryopreserved in liquid nitrogen. cDNA was synthesized by template-switch 5'RACE using a primer carrying a 10-nucleotide random unique molecular identifier by which each TCR transcript was tagged. Over 190 million TCR-beta sequences, covering 15-18 subjects, were produced in each sequencing run. Total RNA was extracted with the RNeasy kit. The KAPA Real-time Library Amplification kit was used to amplify TCR-beta VDJ regions with primers targeting the TCR constant region and the 5'RACE anchor. Sample indexes and Illumina adaptors were added in a first PCR, after which library yield was increased in a second PCR. After Ampure bead purification, the TCR product of roughly 650 bp was size-selected on a 2% E-gel SizeSelection system. Library quality was checked on a Bioanalyzer, concentration was measured with Qubit, and libraries were quantified with the Kapa Library Quantification kit before pooling. An Illumina HiSeq 2500 was used to sequence the libraries paired-end at 2 x 150 bp. To increase sequence diversity, 25-30% phiX was spiked into each library pool. Processing in the source paper ran as follows. The quality-filtered reads were processed with the UMI-based MiGEC pipeline, whose error correction step removed more than 80% of the raw TCR sequences. IMGT germline references were used for alignment of VDJ genes, and clonotypes were defined by a unique CDR3 amino acid sequence together with V-J genes. Clonal expansion, Shannon diversity and CDR3 relatedness were evaluated with VDJtools (CalcPairwiseDistances, ClusterSamples), while phylogenetic trees were built in CLCbio workbench. Clones with at least 8 unique UMIs were defined as expanded, with this threshold being based on coefficient-of-variation modelling across technical triplicates. TCRdb reworked the public reads: Q25 trimming with fastp, MiXCR clone assembly, productive beta chains retained. Each entry is one CDR3 protein sequence, shown with its most common DNA and genes. What appears here as the V and J calls and clone size reflects TCRdb's work, not the paper's. Here the sample has about 120,000 distinct CDR3 sequences; about 3.2% occur a single time. Of the sample, 1% to 1.5% is held by the ten largest clones.

These data come from a study of neurological immune-mediated disorders (dated by TCRdb to between 2019 and 2020). Study-wide context: Among the 35 or so multiple sclerosis patients, relapsing-remitting MS was present in some 30 and secondary progressive MS was present in 3. Using UMI-based sequencing, the study compared peripheral blood TCR-beta repertoires from patients with HTLV-I-associated myelopathy (HAM/TSP), patients with multiple sclerosis, and healthy controls. The 95 to 110 TCR-beta libraries covered PBMC samples along with longitudinal samples, technical triplicates, and paired sorted CD4+ and CD8+ T-cell subsets. The cohort included approximately 70 subjects: approximately 14 with HAM/TSP, approximately 34 with multiple sclerosis, and around 20 healthy controls. General study outcomes and caveats: TCR clonal expansion was highest in HAM/TSP patients and lowest in MS patients, with MS patients falling below even healthy controls. In a phylogenetic analysis, the repertoires of 18 out of 34 MS patients fell into a single cluster of related CDR3 sequences, pointing to a possible signature at the repertoire level. No identical CDR3 amino acid sequences were found to be shared among expanded clones across subjects, suggesting that TCR-beta repertoires were private in all groups. The MS cluster was not associated with any clinical or MRI features, and the authors stated that larger cohorts are needed.

This receptor was identified in a woman aged 25 to 39 with multiple sclerosis. Sequences were obtained from PBMCs. The sequence links TRBV20-1 to TRBJ2-1; a stretch of 8 junction bases matches TRBD1. The nucleotides are TGCAGTGCTCCGGACAGGGTTAGGTACAATGAGCAGTTCTTC. Its amino acids are CSAPDRVRYNEQFF.